A single sample gave rise to the 14 T cell receptor beta chains below, sequenced in a study of blood T cell repertoires in COVID-19 (dated by TCRdb to 2020 to 2021). Libraries were constructed by the immunoSEQ multiplex PCR assay. TCRdb stores this immuneACCESS table with in-frame sequences only. Part of the clones is absent; in the studies checked, under half of the shortfall reflects unresolved V genes, and no reason is known for the rest. This sample is represented by approximately 77,000 clones; 65% to 85% of them were singletons. About 20% of the sample rests with the top ten. Sequenced sample: peripheral blood. The receptors were gathered from a woman in her fifties or sixties with acute or convalescent COVID-19.

Only one count was recorded for this clone. The chain links TRBV28 to TRBJ1-1; a possible D gene is TRBD1 (6 bases). Trimming pared 5 bases from V and 0 bases from J, leaving 22 bases between. Germline CDR1 reads MDHEN; CDR2 reads SYDVKM. This CDR3 is built from 18 residues. The CDR3 nucleotides read TGTGCCAGCAGTCAAACAATGTTAGGACAGCTCATGAACACTGAAGCTTTCTTT. It encodes CASSQTMLGQLMNTEAFF.

J is TRBJ2-5 and V is TRBV5-5; TRBD1 aligns across 8 bases. Germline CDR1 SGHKS, CDR2 YYEKEE (reference sequence). This CDR3 is built from 13 residues. The ends lost 4 bases at V and 4 bases at J; junction bases unmatched: 3. The CDR3 here is CASSPDRGETQYF. The DNA of the CDR3 is TGTGCCAGCAGCCCCGACAGGGGAGAGACCCAGTACTTC.

The chain couples TRBV9 to TRBJ2-6; 10 nucleotides line up with TRBD1. Trimming cost V 3 bases and J 0 bases; bases outside gene matches: 9. This CDR3 is 19 amino acids long. Germline V gene sequence: CDR1 SGDLS, CDR2 YYNGEE. The CDR3, as DNA: TGTGCCAGCAGCGAGGACAGGGGGATACGATCCTCTGGGGCCAACGTCCTGACTTTC. It codes for CASSEDRGIRSSGANVLTF.

The chain links TRBV3-1 (or the pseudogene TRBV3-2) to TRBJ1-4, with 8 nucleotides matching TRBD1. The germline gives CDR1 LGHDT, CDR2 YNNKEL (reference sequence). J lost 3 bases, V lost 1 base, and 4 bases had no gene match. The CDR3 covers 16 residues. The CDR3 DNA follows: TGTGCCAGCAGCCAAGCCGACAGGGGAGCTAATGAAAAACTGTTTTTT. Protein sequence: CASSQADRGANEKLFF.

The rearrangement uses TRBV5-1 and TRBJ2-2; D is undetermined. The CDR3 runs 16 residues. The V gene's germline CDR1 is SGHRS and CDR2 YFSETQ. Trimming pared 1 base from V and 1 base from J, leaving 11 bases between. In DNA, the CDR3 is TGCGCCAGCAGCTTGTCAGGCAGCTGGAACACCGGGGAGCTGTTTTTT. Translation: CASSLSGSWNTGELFF.

This chain joins TRBV7-8 and TRBJ2-5, with D maybe TRBD2 (6 bases). V lost 5 bases, J lost 5 bases, and 21 bases lay in between. Germline V lookup: CDR1 SGHVS, CDR2 FQNEAQ. CDR3 length equals 16 residues. The CDR3 sequence: CASSPPTRRGAETQYF. The DNA of the CDR3 is TGTGCCAGCAGCCCCCCGACCCGGCGGGGTGCGGAGACCCAGTACTTC.

The CDR3 DNA is TGTGCCAGCAGCTTCTCAGTCCCCTCCTACGAGCAGTACGTC. Amino acids: CASSFSVPSYEQYV. The V call is TRBV12-1, the J call TRBJ2-7; no DNA check was done on the table's D call, TRBD1. TRBV12-1 constitutes a pseudogene. The CDR3 has 14 residues.

The V call is TRBV24-1, the J call TRBJ2-3, with 9 bases identical to TRBD1. Germline loops: CDR1 KGHDR, CDR2 SFDVKD. With 3 bases clipped from V and 8 bases from J, the junction kept 14 bases outside the gene matches. The CDR3 is 17 amino acids. In DNA form, the CDR3 reads TGTGCCACCAGTGATGTACGCCCGGGACAGGGTGTTGTTACGCAGTATTTT. Protein: CATSDVRPGQGVVTQYF.

This chain links TRBV7-6 with TRBJ1-5, with TRBD1 as a possible D gene (5 bases). V lost 2 bases and J 7 bases, leaving 15 bases between the germline ends. This CDR3 has 15 amino acids. Germline V lookup: CDR1 SGHVS, CDR2 FNYEAQ. The CDR3 DNA follows: TGTGCCAGCAGCTTAAGTCAGGGAAGGACACAGCCCCAGCATTTT. Translated, it gives CASSLSQGRTQPQHF.

The J gene is TRBJ2-5, the V gene TRBV19; weak D call: TRBD1 (6 bases). Between the trimmed V and J ends, which lost 3 bases and 4 bases, there was a span of 15 bases. The CDR3 runs to 15 residues. Germline V lookup: CDR1 LNHDA, CDR2 SQIVND (reference sequence). The CDR3 reads CASSMLPGARETQYF. Written as DNA, the CDR3 is TGTGCCAGTAGTATGCTACCAGGGGCTCGAGAGACCCAGTACTTC.

This chain joins TRBV10-3 and TRBJ2-3; 7 bases are shared with TRBD1. V gave up 6 bases and J gave up 2 bases; unmatched junction bases: 5. CDR3 length: 14 residues. Germline V gene sequence: CDR1 ENHRY, CDR2 SYGVKD. The chain's CDR3 is CAIREGAFTDTQYF. The CDR3 bases are TGTGCCATCAGAGAGGGGGCCTTCACAGATACGCAGTATTTT.

The chain links TRBV12-3 or TRBV12-4 to TRBJ2-7, with D unresolved. Deletions cut 7 bases from V and 3 bases from J, with 4 bases between. The CDR3 has 10 amino acids. CDR3 loop: CASISYEQYV. Written as DNA, the CDR3 is TGTGCCAGCATCAGCTACGAGCAGTACGTC.

This clone was seen just once. The chain couples TRBV21-1 to TRBJ1-4. TRBV21-1 is a recognized pseudogene. The CDR3 sequence is 15 residues long. The CDR3 spells CASSKVGQGREKLFF. The CDR3, as DNA: TGTGCCAGCAGCAAAGTTGGCCAAGGGAGAGAAAAACTGTTTTTT.

This chain's CDR3 is CASSQDQANTGELFF. CDR3 sequence (DNA): TGCGCCAGCAGCCAAGACCAGGCGAACACCGGGGAGCTGTTTTTT. The chain employs TRBV4-3 and TRBJ2-2; no clear D gene. V dropped 0 bases and J dropped 0 bases, with 5 bases sitting between them. The length of the CDR3 is 15 residues. Germline V CDR1 and CDR2: LGHNA, YSLEER.